Below, 24 T cell receptor beta chains from the same sample are listed, as sequenced in a study of immune evolution from preneoplasia to lung adenocarcinoma. The method was immunoSEQ multiplex PCR; TCRdb's version includes in-frame clones alone and lacks a portion of them. Of 4,400 or so clones listed, around nine tenths are singletons. Specimen: FFPE minimally invasive lung adenocarcinoma tissue. These TCRs come from a donor of 70 years or more with lung adenocarcinoma.

V usage is TRBV4-1 and J usage is TRBJ1-1; D gene ambiguous. Looked up from germline, CDR1 is MGHRA and CDR2 is YSYEKL. Trimming removed 3 bases from V and 0 bases from J, with 17 bases in between. There are 17 residues in the CDR3. The CDR3 protein is CASSQLSRERVNTEAFF. DNA for the CDR3: TGCGCCAGCAGCCAGTTATCGCGGGAGAGGGTGAACACTGAAGCTTTCTTT.

This clone was seen a handful of times. The chain links TRBV7-8 to TRBJ2-7; the D call may be TRBD1 or TRBD2 (6 bases each). This CDR3 is built from 16 residues. The V gene lost 1 base and the J gene lost 5 bases, with 18 bases spanning the gap. CDR1 SGHVS and CDR2 FQNEAQ come from the germline V gene. The CDR3, as DNA: TGTGCCAGCAGCTTAGTCAATGCGGGACAACAAGACGAGCAGTACTTC. It is translated as CASSLVNAGQQDEQYF.

The chain recombines TRBV7-2 with TRBJ2-4; 7 bases are shared with TRBD1. Germline V gene lookup returns CDR1 SGHTA and CDR2 FQGNSA. Trimming at V came to 7 bases and at J to 0 bases, leaving 3 bases not matched to a gene. The CDR3 contains 14 residues. For the CDR3, the DNA is TGTGCCAGCACCTCAGGGGGAGCCAAAAACATTCAGTACTTC. Translation gives CASTSGGAKNIQYF.

The J gene is TRBJ2-1, the V gene TRBV9; 7 nucleotides agree with TRBD1. The J segment lost 6 bases and the V segment lost 3 bases, leaving 3 bases of the junction unmatched. Germline V gene lookup returns CDR1 SGDLS and CDR2 YYNGEE. The CDR3 has 13 amino acids. The CDR3 DNA reads TGTGCCAGCAGCGACGGGACAGTCAATGAGCAGTTCTTC. Translating it yields CASSDGTVNEQFF.

The chain has TRBV5-1 and TRBJ2-7; D gene ambiguous. The germline V gene encodes CDR1 SGHRS and CDR2 YFSETQ. Trimming shortened V by 6 bases and J by 0 bases, and 10 bases separated the two germline ends. The CDR3 covers 13 residues. The CDR3, as DNA: TGCGCCAGCATGAGTGTGGGCTCCTACGAGCAGTACTTC. Its translation: CASMSVGSYEQYF. Based on the CDR3 plus reference TRBV5-1 and TRBJ2-7, the full variable domain is KAGVTQTPRYLIKTRGQQVTLSCSPISGHRSVSWYQQTPGQGLQFLFEYFSETQRNKGNFPGRFSGRQFSNSRSEMNVSTLELGDSALYLCASMSVGSYEQYFGPGTRLTVT.

This chain uses TRBV7-9 with TRBJ2-6, with 7 bases fitting TRBD1. Germline assignment: CDR1 SEHNR and CDR2 FQNEAQ (reference sequence). The ends lost 1 base at V and 2 bases at J; junction bases unmatched: 5. This CDR3 is 17 amino acids long. The CDR3 protein is CASSLGLTGTGANVLTF. The CDR3 DNA sequence: TGTGCCAGCAGCTTAGGGCTGACAGGGACTGGGGCCAACGTCCTGACTTTC.

The chain recombines TRBV7-3 with TRBJ2-3; possibly TRBD1 for D (5 bases). The CDR3 is made up of 15 amino acids. The germline gives CDR1 SGHTA, CDR2 FQGTGA. Trimming took off 5 bases at V and 4 bases at J, with 16 bases between the two ends. Here the CDR3 reads CASSDQGSAADTQYF. Written as DNA, the CDR3 is TGTGCCAGCAGCGACCAGGGTTCCGCAGCAGATACGCAGTATTTT.

This rearrangement joins TRBV28 to TRBJ2-7, with unresolved D. The CDR3 sequence is 13 residues long. Germline V gene data show CDR1 as MDHEN and CDR2 as SYDVKM. V was clipped by 7 bases and J by 3 bases, with 13 bases between them. The CDR3 bases are TGTGCCAGCACATTACTTTTAGGCTACGAGCAGTACTTC. Its protein product is CASTLLLGYEQYF.

The chain joins TRBV28 to TRBJ1-2, with 9 positions matching TRBD1. CDR1 is MDHEN and CDR2 is SYDVKM in the germline V gene. Trimming cost V 3 bases and J 3 bases; bases outside gene matches: 11. This CDR3 spans 17 amino acids. The CDR3 nucleotides are TGTGCCAGCAGTTTCGGACAGGGGAGGTATAGGGACTATGGCTACACCTTC. Amino acids: CASSFGQGRYRDYGYTF.

The gene calls are TRBV19 and TRBJ2-6; D gene unclear. Germline V gene lookup returns CDR1 LNHDA and CDR2 SQIVND (reference sequence). V lost 3 bases and J 0 bases, leaving 6 bases between the germline ends. The CDR3 covers 15 residues. The CDR3 DNA reads TGTGCCAGTAGTATTTCGGCCTCTGGGGCCAACGTCCTGACTTTC. It is translated as CASSISASGANVLTF. Based on the CDR3 plus reference TRBV19 and TRBJ2-6, the full variable domain is DGGITQSPKYLFRKEGQNVTLSCEQNLNHDAMYWYRQDPGQGLRLIYYSQIVNDFQKGDIAEGYSVSREKKESFPLTVTSAQKNPTAFYLCASSISASGANVLTFGAGSRLTVL.

The table lists this clone with a count of one. J is TRBJ2-1 and V is TRBV19; 8 bases agree with TRBD1. V lost 9 bases to trimming and J lost 1 base; unmatched junction nucleotides: 11. There are 16 residues in the CDR3. The germline gives CDR1 LNHDA, CDR2 SQIVND (reference sequence). As DNA, the CDR3 is TGTGCCAGCCGACCTGGAAGACAGGGGTCCTACAATGAGCAGTTCTTC. Translated, it gives CASRPGRQGSYNEQFF.

The chain combines TRBV6-5 with TRBJ1-1, with TRBD1 identical over 9 bases. Germline CDR1 is MNHEY and CDR2 is SVGAGI. The CDR3 spans 13 residues. The V segment lost 6 bases and the J segment 10 bases; nucleotides outside the gene matches: 9. CDR3 bases: TGTGCCAGCAGGGGACAGGGAGGGGTAAGAGCTTTCTTT. As protein: CASRGQGGVRAFF.

J is TRBJ1-5 and V is TRBV19; D is undetermined. Trimming took 3 bases from V and 9 from J, leaving 12 bases between them. The CDR3 has 13 amino acids. Germline V gives CDR1 LNHDA, CDR2 SQIVND (reference sequence). In DNA form, the CDR3 reads TGTGCCAGTAGTATCGGTCTCATAATGCCCCAGCATTTT. Translated: CASSIGLIMPQHF.

This clone was counted a single time. The chain employs TRBV19 and TRBJ2-2; 14 bases map to TRBD2. V lost 4 bases, J lost 4 bases, and 11 bases stayed unmatched. CDR1 LNHDA and CDR2 SQIVND come from the germline V gene (reference sequence). CDR3 length: 19 amino acids. The CDR3 DNA sequence: TGTGCCAGTAGTACCACCGGGACTAGCGGGAGAGCGAGCACCGGGGAGCTGTTTTTT. Translated: CASSTTGTSGRASTGELFF.

The J gene is TRBJ2-2, the V gene TRBV7-6; 7 nucleotides agree with TRBD1. The germline gives CDR1 SGHVS, CDR2 FNYEAQ. CDR3 length: 14 amino acids. V lost 4 bases to trimming and J lost 4 bases; unmatched junction nucleotides: 3. The CDR3 sequence: CASSSTGPTGELFF. The CDR3 DNA is TGTGCCAGCAGCTCGACAGGGCCCACCGGGGAGCTGTTTTTT. The entire variable domain, with the rest obtained from reference TRBV7-6 and TRBJ2-2, is as follows: GAGVSQSPRYKVTKRGQDVALRCDPISGHVSLYWYRQALGQGPEFLTYFNYEAQQDKSGLPNDRFSAERPEGSISTLTIQRTEQRDSAMYRCASSSTGPTGELFFGEGSRLTVL.

The chain joins TRBV19 to TRBJ1-1, with D maybe TRBD1 (6 bases). This CDR3 is 14 amino acids long. V was trimmed by 9 bases and J by 4 bases, leaving 18 bases between them. Per germline, CDR1 LNHDA and CDR2 SQIVND (reference sequence). This chain's CDR3 is CASIRGSSGTEAFF. In DNA form, the CDR3 reads TGTGCCAGCATCAGGGGTAGTTCGGGCACTGAAGCTTTCTTT. Based on the CDR3 plus reference TRBV19 and TRBJ1-1, the full variable domain is DGGITQSPKYLFRKEGQNVTLSCEQNLNHDAMYWYRQDPGQGLRLIYYSQIVNDFQKGDIAEGYSVSREKKESFPLTVTSAQKNPTAFYLCASIRGSSGTEAFFGQGTRLTVV.

The chain has TRBV23-1 and TRBJ1-2; D remains unclear. TRBV23-1 is an open reading frame whose function is uncertain. The V gene lost 0 bases and the J gene lost 2 bases, with 13 bases spanning the gap. CDR3 length equals 16 residues. CDR3 in amino acids: CASSQSAGRSNYGYTF. The CDR3 region has the DNA TGCGCCAGCAGTCAATCCGCCGGAAGGTCCAACTATGGCTACACCTTC.

This clone was seen just once. The CDR3 loop reads CASKLSGNANTGELFF. CDR3 nucleotides: TGTGCCAGCAAGTTGAGCGGGAACGCTAACACCGGGGAGCTGTTTTTT. This chain joins TRBV27 and TRBJ2-2; 7 bases match TRBD2. The ends lost 7 bases at V and 2 bases at J; junction bases unmatched: 10. The germline CDR1 and CDR2 sequences are MNHEY and SMNVEV (reference sequence). The CDR3 spans 16 residues.

The CDR3 sequence is CASSIRPSYNEQFF. The DNA for the CDR3 is TGTGCCAGCAGCATCCGACCCTCCTACAATGAGCAGTTCTTC. This sequence joins TRBV7-3 and TRBJ2-1; D not certain. Germline V gene data show CDR1 as SGHTA and CDR2 as FQGTGA. V was cut by 5 bases and J by 0 bases, with 8 bases left in between. The CDR3 runs to 14 residues.

This clone has a single count. The chain has TRBV19 and TRBJ1-4, with D uncertain. Trimming left V 8 bases short and J 6 bases short, with 7 bases between. The germline CDR1 and CDR2 sequences are LNHDA and SQIVND (reference sequence). This CDR3 has 11 residues. The CDR3 region is CASHGDEKLFF. In DNA form, the CDR3 reads TGTGCCAGTCACGGTGATGAAAAACTGTTTTTT. The full variable domain, with the rest looked up from reference TRBV19 and TRBJ1-4, is DGGITQSPKYLFRKEGQNVTLSCEQNLNHDAMYWYRQDPGQGLRLIYYSQIVNDFQKGDIAEGYSVSREKKESFPLTVTSAQKNPTAFYLCASHGDEKLFFGSGTQLSVL.

The V call is TRBV30, the J call TRBJ1-2; D ambiguous. The CDR3 spans 15 residues. Trimming shortened V by 2 bases and J by 0 bases, and 13 bases separated the two germline ends. Germline lookup yields CDR1 GTSNPN and CDR2 SVGIG (reference sequence). CDR3 in DNA: TGTGCCTGGAGTCCACAGACAAGTCCTAACTATGGCTACACCTTC. Protein sequence: CAWSPQTSPNYGYTF.

This chain uses TRBV30 with TRBJ1-2; D perhaps matches TRBD1 (5 bases). CDR1 and CDR2 (germline): GTSNPN, SVGIG (reference sequence). Trimming removed 5 bases at V and 8 bases at J, with 15 bases between. The CDR3 consists of 12 residues. The CDR3 DNA reads as TGTGCCTGGGGGGCCTCCGTGGGGGGCTACACCTTC. It translates to CAWGASVGGYTF.

The chain combines TRBV30 with TRBJ1-3; no clear D gene. Trimming cost V 5 bases and J 1 base, with 12 bases left between them. The germline gives CDR1 GTSNPN, CDR2 SVGIG (reference sequence). This CDR3 comprises 14 residues. CDR3 in DNA: TGTGCCTGGGGAAGAGGACTTTCTGGAAACACCATATATTTT. Translating it yields CAWGRGLSGNTIYF.

The V and J genes are TRBV10-3 and TRBJ1-1, with D maybe TRBD1 (5 bases). The CDR3 totals 13 residues. The germline V gene encodes CDR1 ENHRY and CDR2 SYGVKD. The germline V and J ends were trimmed by 8 bases and 8 bases, with 18 bases remaining between them. The CDR3 loop is CAISFTGPQEAFF. CDR3 nucleotides: TGTGCCATCTCATTCACAGGACCCCAGGAAGCTTTCTTT.